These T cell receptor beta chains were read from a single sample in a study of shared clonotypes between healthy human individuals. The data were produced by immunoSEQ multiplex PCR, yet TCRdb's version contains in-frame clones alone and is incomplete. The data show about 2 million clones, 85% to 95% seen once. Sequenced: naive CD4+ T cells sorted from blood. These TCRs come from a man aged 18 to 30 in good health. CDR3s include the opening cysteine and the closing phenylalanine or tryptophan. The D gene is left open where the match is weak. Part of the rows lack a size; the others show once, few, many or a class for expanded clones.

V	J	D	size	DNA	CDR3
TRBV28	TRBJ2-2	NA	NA	TGTGCCAGCAGTTTTGGGGCCTCCAACACCGGGGAGCTGTTTTTT	CASSFGASNTGELFF
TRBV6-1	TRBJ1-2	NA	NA	TGTGCCAGCAGTGAAGATCCAGGCTCGGTGGGCTACACCTTC	CASSEDPGSVGYTF
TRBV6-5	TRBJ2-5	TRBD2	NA	TGTGCCAGCAGTTACTCGGCGGGAGGGCCTCAAGAGACCCAGTACTTC	CASSYSAGGPQETQYF
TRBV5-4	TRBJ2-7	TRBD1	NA	TGTGCCAGCAGCCGGCCGGGACAGGGTGTCTACGAGCAGTACTTC	CASSRPGQGVYEQYF
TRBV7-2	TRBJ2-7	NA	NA	TGTGCCAGCAGCTTAGGCATAGGGTCCAACTACGAGCAGTACTTC	CASSLGIGSNYEQYF
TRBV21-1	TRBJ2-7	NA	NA	TGTGCCAGCAGCAAAGGGACAGTAGCCTACGAGCAGTACTTC	CASSKGTVAYEQYF
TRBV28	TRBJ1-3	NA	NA	TGTGCCAGCAGTTTTCCAGGGACCTCTGGAAACACCATATATTTT	CASSFPGTSGNTIYF
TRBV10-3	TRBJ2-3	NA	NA	TGTGCCATCAGTGGGGTCGCAGATACGCAGTATTTT	CAISGVADTQYF
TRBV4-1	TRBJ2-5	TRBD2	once	TGCGCCAGCAGCCAAGTGGCCCAGCGGGAGGAGACCCAGTACTTC	CASSQVAQREETQYF
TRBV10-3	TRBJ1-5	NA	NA	TGTGCCATCGGGGAGGCTAGCAATCAGCCCCAGCATTTT	CAIGEASNQPQHF
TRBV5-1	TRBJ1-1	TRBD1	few	TGCGCCAGCAGCCCGGACAGGGGCACTGAAGCTTTCTTT	CASSPDRGTEAFF
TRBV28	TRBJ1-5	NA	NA	TGTGCCAGCAGTTTAAGGGGGATCTATAGCAATCAGCCCCAGCATTTT	CASSLRGIYSNQPQHF
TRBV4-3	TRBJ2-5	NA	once	TGCGCCAGCAGCCAAGTTGGGTCGGAGACCCAGTACTTC	CASSQVGSETQYF
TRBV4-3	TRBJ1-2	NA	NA	TGCGCCAGCAGCCAAGATATTGGGTTGGTAGGCTATGGCTACACCTTC	CASSQDIGLVGYGYTF
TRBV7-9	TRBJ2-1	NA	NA	TGTGCCAGCAGTCCCCTGACCCCCTACAATGAGCAGTTCTTC	CASSPLTPYNEQFF
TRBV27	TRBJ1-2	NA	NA	TGTGCCAGCAGTCACCTCGAAGGAGGGGGCTACACCTTC	CASSHLEGGGYTF
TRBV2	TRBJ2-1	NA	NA	TGTGCCAGCAGTGAAGTCAGAACCGGGGAGCAGTTCTTC	CASSEVRTGEQFF
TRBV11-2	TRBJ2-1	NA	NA	TGTGCCAGCAGCTACGCCGGGACTTCAAACAATGAGCAGTTCTTC	CASSYAGTSNNEQFF
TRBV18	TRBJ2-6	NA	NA	TGTGCCAGCTCACCACCGTTGGGGACCGGGGCCAACGTCCTGACTTTC	CASSPPLGTGANVLTF
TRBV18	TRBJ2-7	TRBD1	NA	TGTGCCAGCTCACCAAGACAGGGGATCTCCTACGAGCAGTACTTC	CASSPRQGISYEQYF
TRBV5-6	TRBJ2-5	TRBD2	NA	TGTGCCAGCAGCTTGGCCTTAGCTAGCGGGAGCCAAGAGACCCAGTACTTC	CASSLALASGSQETQYF
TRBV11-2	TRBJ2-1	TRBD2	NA	TGTGCCAGCAGCTTAACTGCGGGAGTGTGGGTCGATGAGCAGTTCTTC	CASSLTAGVWVDEQFF
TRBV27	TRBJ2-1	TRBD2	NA	TGTGCCAGCCGCCCTAGCGGGAGCGCGGGGAATGAGCAGTTCTTC	CASRPSGSAGNEQFF
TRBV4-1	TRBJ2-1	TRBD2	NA	TGCGCCAGCAGCCAGCAACTAGCGGGGGGTTACAATGAGCAGTTCTTC	CASSQQLAGGYNEQFF
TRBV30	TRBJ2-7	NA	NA	TGTGCCTGGAGTCGGGACGGGGCTTACGAGCAGTACTTC	CAWSRDGAYEQYF
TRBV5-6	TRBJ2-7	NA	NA	TGTGCCAGCAGCTTGGTGGACCTCCGGGGGACGGAGCAGTACTTC	CASSLVDLRGTEQYF
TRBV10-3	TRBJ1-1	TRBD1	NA	TGTGCCATCAAGCGGGGACAGGGAAACACTGAAGCTTTCTTT	CAIKRGQGNTEAFF
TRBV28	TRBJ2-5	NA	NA	TGTGCCAGCAGCTCCACGGGGGCAGGGACAGAGACCCAGTACTTC	CASSSTGAGTETQYF
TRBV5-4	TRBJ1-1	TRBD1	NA	TGTGCCAGCAGCTTGGCCCAAAGGGGGCTGGGGGAAGCTTTCTTT	CASSLAQRGLGEAFF
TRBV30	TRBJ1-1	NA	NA	TGTGCCTGGAGTGTCCGGAAGGGCCGCATGAACACTGAAGCTTTCTTT	CAWSVRKGRMNTEAFF
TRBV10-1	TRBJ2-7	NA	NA	TGCGCCAGCATCTCCCGGGACTTATCCTACGAGCAGTACTTC	CASISRDLSYEQYF
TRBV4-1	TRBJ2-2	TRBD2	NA	TGCGCCAGCAGTCCTAGCGGGAGAGACACCGGGGAGCTGTTTTTT	CASSPSGRDTGELFF
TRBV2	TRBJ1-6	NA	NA	TGTGCCAGCAGGTTGGGGGTTGTGGATAATTCACCCCTCCACTTT	CASRLGVVDNSPLHF
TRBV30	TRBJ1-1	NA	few	TGTGCCTGGAGTAGGGAAACTGAAGCTTTCTTT	CAWSRETEAFF
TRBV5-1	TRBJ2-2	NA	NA	TGCGCCAGCAGCTATGGCAGGGAGAAAGGGAACACCGGGGAGCTGTTTTTT	CASSYGREKGNTGELFF
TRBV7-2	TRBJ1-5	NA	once	TGTGCCAGCAGCTCCCGGGGGGGCCAGCCCCAGCATTTT	CASSSRGGQPQHF
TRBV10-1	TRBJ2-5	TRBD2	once	TGCGCCAGCATCCGAGAGTCTAGCGGAAAAGAGACCCAGTACTTC	CASIRESSGKETQYF
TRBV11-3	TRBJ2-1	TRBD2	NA	TGTGCCAGCAGTTCGGGGGGAAAGGGGAATGAGCAGTTCTTC	CASSSGGKGNEQFF
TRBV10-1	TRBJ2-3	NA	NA	TGCGCCAGCAGTGAGTCCTGGGCCGCCACAGATACGCAGTATTTT	CASSESWAATDTQYF
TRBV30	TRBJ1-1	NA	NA	TGTGCCTGGAGTGAGCAATACACTGAAGCTTTCTTT	CAWSEQYTEAFF
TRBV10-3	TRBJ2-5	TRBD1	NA	TGTGCCATCAGTGGGACAGGACAAGAGACCCAGTACTTC	CAISGTGQETQYF